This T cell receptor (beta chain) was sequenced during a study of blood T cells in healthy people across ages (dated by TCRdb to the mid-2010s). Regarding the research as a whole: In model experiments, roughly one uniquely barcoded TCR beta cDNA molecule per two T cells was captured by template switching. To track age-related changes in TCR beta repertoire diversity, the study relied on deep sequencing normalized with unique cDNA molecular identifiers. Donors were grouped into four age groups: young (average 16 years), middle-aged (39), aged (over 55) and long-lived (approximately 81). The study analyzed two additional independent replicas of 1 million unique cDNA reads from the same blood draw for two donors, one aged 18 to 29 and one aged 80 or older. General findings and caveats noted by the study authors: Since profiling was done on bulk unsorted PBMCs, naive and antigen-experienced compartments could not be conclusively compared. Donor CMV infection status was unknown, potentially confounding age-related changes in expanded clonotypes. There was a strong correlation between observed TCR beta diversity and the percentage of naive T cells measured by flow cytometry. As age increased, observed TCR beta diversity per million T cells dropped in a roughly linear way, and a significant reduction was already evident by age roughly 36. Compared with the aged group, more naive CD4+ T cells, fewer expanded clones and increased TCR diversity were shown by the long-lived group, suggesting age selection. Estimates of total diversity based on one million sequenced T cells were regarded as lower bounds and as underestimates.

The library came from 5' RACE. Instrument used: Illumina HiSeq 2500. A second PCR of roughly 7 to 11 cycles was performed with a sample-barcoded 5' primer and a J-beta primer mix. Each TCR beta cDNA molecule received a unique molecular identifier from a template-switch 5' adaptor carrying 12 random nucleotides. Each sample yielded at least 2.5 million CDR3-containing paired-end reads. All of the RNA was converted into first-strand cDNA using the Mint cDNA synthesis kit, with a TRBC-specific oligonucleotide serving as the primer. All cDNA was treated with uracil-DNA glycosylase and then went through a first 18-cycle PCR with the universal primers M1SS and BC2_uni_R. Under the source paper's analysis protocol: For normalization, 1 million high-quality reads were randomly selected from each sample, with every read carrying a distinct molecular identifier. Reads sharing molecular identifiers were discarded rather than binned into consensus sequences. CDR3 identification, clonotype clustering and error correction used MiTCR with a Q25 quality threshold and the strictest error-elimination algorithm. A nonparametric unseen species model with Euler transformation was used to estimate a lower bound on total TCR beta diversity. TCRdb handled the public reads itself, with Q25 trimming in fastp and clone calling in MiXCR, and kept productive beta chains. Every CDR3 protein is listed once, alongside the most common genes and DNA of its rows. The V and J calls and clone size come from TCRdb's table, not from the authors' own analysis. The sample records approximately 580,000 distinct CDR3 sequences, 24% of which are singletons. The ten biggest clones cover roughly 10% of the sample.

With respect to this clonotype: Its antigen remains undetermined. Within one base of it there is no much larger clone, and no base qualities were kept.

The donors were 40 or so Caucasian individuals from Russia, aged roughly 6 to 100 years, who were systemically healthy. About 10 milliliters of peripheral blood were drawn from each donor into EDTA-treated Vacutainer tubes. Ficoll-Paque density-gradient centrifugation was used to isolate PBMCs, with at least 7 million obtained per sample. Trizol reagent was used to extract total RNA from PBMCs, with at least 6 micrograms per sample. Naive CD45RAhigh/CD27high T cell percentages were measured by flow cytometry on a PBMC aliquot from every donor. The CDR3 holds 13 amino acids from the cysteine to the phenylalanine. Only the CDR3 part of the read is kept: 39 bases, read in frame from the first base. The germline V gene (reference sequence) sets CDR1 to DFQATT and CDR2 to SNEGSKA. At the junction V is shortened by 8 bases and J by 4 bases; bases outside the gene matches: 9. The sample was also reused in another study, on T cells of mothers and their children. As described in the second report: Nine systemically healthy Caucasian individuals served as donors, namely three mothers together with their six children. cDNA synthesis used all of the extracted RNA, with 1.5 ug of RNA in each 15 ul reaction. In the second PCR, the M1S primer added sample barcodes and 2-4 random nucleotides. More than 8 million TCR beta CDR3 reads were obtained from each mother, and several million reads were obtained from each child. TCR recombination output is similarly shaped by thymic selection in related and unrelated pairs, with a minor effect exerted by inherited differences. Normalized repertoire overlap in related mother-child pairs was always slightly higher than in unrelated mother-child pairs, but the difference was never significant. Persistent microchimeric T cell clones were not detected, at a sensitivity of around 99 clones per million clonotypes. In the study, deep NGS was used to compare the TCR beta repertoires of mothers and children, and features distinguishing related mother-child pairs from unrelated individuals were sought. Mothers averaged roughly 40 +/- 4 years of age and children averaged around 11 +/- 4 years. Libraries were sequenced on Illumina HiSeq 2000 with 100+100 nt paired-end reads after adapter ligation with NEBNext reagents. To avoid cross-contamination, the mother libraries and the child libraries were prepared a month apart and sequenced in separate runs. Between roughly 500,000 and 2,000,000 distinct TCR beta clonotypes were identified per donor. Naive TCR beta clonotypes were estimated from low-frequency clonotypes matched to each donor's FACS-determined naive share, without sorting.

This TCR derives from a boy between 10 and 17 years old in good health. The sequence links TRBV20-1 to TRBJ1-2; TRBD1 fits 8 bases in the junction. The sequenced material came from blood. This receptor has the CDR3 CSPYSGGGYGYTF. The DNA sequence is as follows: TGCAGTCCCTACTCAGGGGGCGGCTATGGCTACACCTTC.